The rows below give T cell receptor beta chains drawn from one sample of a study of response to subunit inactivated influenza vaccine. TCRdb processed the RT-PCR reads anew with MiXCR; each CDR3 protein has one entry. The sample has fewer than 800,000 distinct CDR3 sequences; more than 15% are singletons. The material was PBMCs from blood, obtained 11 to 12 days after vaccination. These receptors all come from a man in his forties or fifties who received an inactivated influenza vaccine. Each CDR3 is given with its conserved first and last residue. The D gene is left open where the match is weak. Only some rows state a clone size, as once, few, many or a class for expanded clones.

v_call,cdr3_length,d_call,clone_size,j_call,cdr3_aa,cdr3_nt
TRBV20-1,16,TRBD1,few,TRBJ2-1,CSARDSRTGSYNEQFF,TGCAGTGCTAGAGATTCCAGGACAGGGTCCTACAATGAGCAGTTCTTC
TRBV11-2,15,-,many,TRBJ2-1,CASRFVGRRNNEQFF,TGTGCCAGCCGCTTCGTCGGTCGAAGAAACAATGAGCAGTTCTTC
TRBV30,12,-,few,TRBJ2-3,CAWSGGIDTQYF,TGTGCCTGGAGTGGCGGGATAGATACGCAGTATTTT
TRBV12-3/TRBV12-4,13,-,many,TRBJ2-3,CASSQGRPDTQYF,TGTGCCAGCAGTCAGGGGAGGCCAGATACGCAGTATTTT
TRBV20-1,16,TRBD2,few,TRBJ2-3,CSASAAGGTSTDTQYF,TGCAGTGCTAGCGCGGCGGGGGGAACTAGCACAGATACGCAGTATTTT
TRBV25-1,12,-,few,TRBJ2-3,CASTTLTDTQYF,TGTGCCAGCACCACACTCACAGATACGCAGTATTTT
TRBV28,18,TRBD2,few,TRBJ2-1,CASSSNRLAGGTYNEQFF,TGTGCCAGCAGTTCCAATAGACTAGCGGGAGGCACCTACAATGAGCAGTTCTTC
TRBV5-1,13,-,-,TRBJ1-1,CASGDKSGTEAFF,TGCGCCAGCGGGGACAAGTCAGGAACTGAAGCTTTCTTT
TRBV7-2,14,-,-,TRBJ2-5,CASSDIALSETQYF,TGTGCCAGCAGCGATATAGCTTTATCGGAGACCCAGTACTTC
TRBV5-1,14,TRBD1,-,TRBJ1-4,CASSSTGANEKLFF,TGCGCCAGCAGCTCGACAGGGGCTAATGAAAAACTGTTTTTT
TRBV7-9,14,TRBD1,many,TRBJ2-7,CASSAGQEDYEQYF,TGTGCCAGCAGCGCGGGACAGGAGGACTACGAGCAGTACTTC
TRBV19,12,-,few,TRBJ1-2,CASSSQTYGYTF,TGTGCCAGTAGTTCGCAGACCTATGGCTACACCTTC
TRBV29-1,14,TRBD1,-,TRBJ2-5,CSVSGQGLEETQYF,TGCAGCGTCTCTGGACAGGGGTTAGAAGAGACCCAGTACTTC
TRBV20-1,15,TRBD2,few,TRBJ2-3,CSGTDSGSSTDTQYF,TGCAGTGGAACAGATAGCGGGAGTAGCACAGATACGCAGTATTTT
TRBV3-1,12,-,few,TRBJ2-3,CASSQDRAKQYF,TGTGCCAGCAGCCAAGATCGGGCAAAGCAGTATTTT
TRBV7-2,15,-,-,TRBJ1-2,CASSRRDARNYGYTF,TGTGCCAGCAGCCGCCGGGACGCGAGGAACTATGGCTACACCTTC
TRBV6-2/TRBV6-3,13,-,-,TRBJ2-2,CASLQRYTGELFF,TGTGCCAGCTTACAGCGATACACCGGGGAGCTGTTTTTT
TRBV11-2,13,-,-,TRBJ2-1,CASSLGLPNEQFF,TGTGCCAGCAGCTTAGGGCTACCTAATGAGCAGTTCTTC
TRBV20-1,14,-,-,TRBJ1-2,CSASAGDYRSGYTF,TGCAGTGCTAGCGCGGGAGATTACCGGAGTGGCTACACCTTC
TRBV29-1,13,-,few,TRBJ1-5,CSGSQGPDQPQHF,TGCAGCGGGTCCCAGGGACCTGATCAGCCCCAGCATTTT
TRBV3-1,15,-,few,TRBJ2-7,CASSQSAGPGSEQYF,TGTGCCAGCAGCCAATCCGCGGGCCCTGGCTCCGAGCAGTACTTC
TRBV7-2,15,-,few,TRBJ2-5,CASSLMGAAQETQYF,TGTGCCAGCAGCCTGATGGGGGCGGCCCAAGAGACCCAGTACTTC
TRBV28,15,TRBD1,-,TRBJ2-1,CASSSDRVGSNEQFF,TGTGCCAGCAGTTCAGACAGGGTCGGTTCCAATGAGCAGTTCTTC
TRBV5-6,17,-,-,TRBJ2-4,CASSLGARALAKNIQYF,TGTGCCAGCAGCTTGGGGGCCAGGGCCCTAGCCAAAAACATTCAGTACTTC
TRBV5-6,15,-,-,TRBJ2-1,CASSPGPLVHNEQFF,TGTGCCAGCAGCCCTGGGCCACTAGTACACAATGAGCAGTTCTTC
TRBV5-5,15,-,few,TRBJ2-5,CASSLEGGGFKTQYF,TGTGCCAGCAGCTTGGAGGGAGGGGGCTTTAAGACCCAGTACTTC